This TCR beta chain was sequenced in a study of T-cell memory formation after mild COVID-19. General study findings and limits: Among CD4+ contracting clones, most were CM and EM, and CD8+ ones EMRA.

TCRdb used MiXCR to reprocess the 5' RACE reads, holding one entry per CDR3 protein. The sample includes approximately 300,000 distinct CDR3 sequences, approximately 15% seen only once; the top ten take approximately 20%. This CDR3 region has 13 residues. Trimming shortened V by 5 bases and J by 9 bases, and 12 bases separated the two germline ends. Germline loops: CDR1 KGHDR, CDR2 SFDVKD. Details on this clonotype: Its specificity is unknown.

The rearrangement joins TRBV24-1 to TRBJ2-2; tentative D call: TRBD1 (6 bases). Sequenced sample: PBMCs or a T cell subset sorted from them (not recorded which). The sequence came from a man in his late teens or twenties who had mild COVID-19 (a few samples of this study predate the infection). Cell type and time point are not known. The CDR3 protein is CATSAPDSRELFF. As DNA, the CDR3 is TGTGCCACCAGTGCCCCGGACAGCCGGGAGCTGTTTTTT.